The clone carrying this T cell receptor beta chain turned up a few times. This specimen comes from a study of blood T cell repertoires in COVID-19. Germline lookup yields CDR1 MDHEN and CDR2 SYDVKM. CDR3 size: 15 residues. Trimming cost V 7 bases and J 0 bases; bases outside gene matches: 6. Sequencing was performed with immunoSEQ multiplex PCR; in TCRdb, only in-frame clones are kept and a portion is missing. The sample has 150,000 to 200,000 clones; 60% to 80% are singletons. The rearrangement uses TRBV28 and TRBJ1-3, with 7 bases matching TRBD1. The sequencing input was PBMCs or T cells enriched from blood (not recorded which). This sequence originates from a woman aged 50 to 60 who had recovered from COVID-19. CDR3 nucleotide sequence: TGTGCCAGCACTATTGGGACAGTCTCTGGAAACACCATATATTTT. Residues: CASTIGTVSGNTIYF.